This T cell receptor beta chain was sequenced in a study of T cells in Graves' hyperthyroidism and ophthalmopathy (dated by TCRdb to 2018 to 2020). Broadly, across the study: Peripheral blood was collected at initial diagnosis, before any treatment. A discovery cohort of around 100 patients, roughly 40 with Graves' ophthalmopathy and about 58 with stable Graves' hyperthyroidism, was used to find distinguishing TCR V-J signatures. Whether ophthalmopathy could be predicted prospectively was tested in an independent validation cohort made up of roughly 19 hyperthyroidism patients plus 17 patients who later progressed to ophthalmopathy. The approximately 90 discovery patients were divided at random into training and test sets in a 7:3 ratio. Thyroid tissue and blood T-cell repertoires from roughly 6 Graves' hyperthyroidism patients were also compared in the study. Following sampling, methimazole starting at 30 mg daily was given to hyperthyroidism patients, and high-dose intravenous methylprednisolone was given to ophthalmopathy patients. The paper reports TCR Vbeta CDR3 sequencing of more than 120 peripheral blood samples: 43 ophthalmopathy, 70 to 85 hyperthyroidism and approximately 17 progressor patients. Results the study describes overall, beyond this receptor: Ophthalmopathy was separated from stable hyperthyroidism by a 13 V-J signature model, with about 86% sensitivity and approximately 84% specificity obtained in cross-validation and 80%/75% obtained in testing. Most expanded thyroid clonotypes (frequency above 0.001) were also detected in blood, suggesting blood repertoires may reflect thyroid immune responses. No statistical method was used to fix the sample size in advance, and group allocation was not hidden from the investigators. In validation, progression to ophthalmopathy was predicted by the model with 70.59% sensitivity and roughly 76% specificity, a median of 6.5 months before onset.

A few counts support this clonotype. It lacks a known antigen. No base-level quality is on record; no much larger clone is a single base apart. Moderately to severely active disease, a Clinical Activity Score of at least 3, a NOSPECS grade of at least 4, and a duration under 3 months were present in ophthalmopathy patients. Patients with uncontrolled infections, other autoimmune diseases, pregnancy or lactation were excluded. Clinical symptoms, serum thyroxine and TRAb, thyroid ultrasound, and orbital computed tomography formed the basis for the diagnoses. PBMCs were isolated from roughly 10 ml of fresh peripheral blood by Ficoll-Paque density gradient centrifugation. Trizol reagent was used to extract total RNA, and RNA quality was then checked on an Agilent 2100 Bioanalyzer. The TCR beta CDR3 regions were amplified from RNA transcripts. A first-round RT-PCR of the TCR CDR3 used the HTBI primer set with the Qiagen OneStep RT-PCR kit. A second multiplex PCR round built the libraries, followed by size selection and purification. Paired-end sequencing of the libraries was performed with 100 bp reads on an Illumina HiSeq2000. As for how the authors treated the data: SOAPnuke was used to process the raw data, with reads discarded if the reads contained adapters or uncalled bases, had a mean Phred below 15, or lacked an exact constant-primer or identifier match. High-quality paired reads were merged using COPE v1.2.5, and each unique nucleotide sequence was defined as a clonotype. MiTCR v1.1 was used to align the clonotypes against IMGT TRBV, TRBD and TRBJ reference segments. The analysis was restricted to V-J combinations with a frequency above 0.0001, which together covered roughly 99% of the repertoires. A TCS score was defined as the ratio of F50 (clonal expansion) to E x V (chaos), with BLOSUM62-based TCRdist applied between CDR3 peptides within each V-J. Welch's t-statistics and random forest reduced 450 to 600 V-J features to 13, which were used in a naive Bayes classifier (R e1071). Using fastp trimming at Q25 and MiXCR clonotype assembly, TCRdb reanalyzed the public sequencing data and kept in-frame beta chains. Entries are consolidated by CDR3 protein sequence, retaining the most common genes and DNA. These V and J calls rely on TCRdb rather than the paper's analysis. This sample gives 250,000 to 400,000 distinct CDR3 sequences in total; about 13% of them show up just once. Roughly 35% of the sample belongs to the ten largest clones.

CDR3 length: 17 amino acids, cysteine to phenylalanine. The kept DNA is CDR3 alone, 51 bases in frame from the first base. For CDR1 and CDR2, the germline V gene lists SGHRS and YFSETQ. Trimming costs V 0 bases and J 6 bases, and their ends lie 20 bases apart. The TCR originated in a woman in her forties with Graves' ophthalmopathy. The receptor chain draws on TRBV5-1 and TRBJ2-3; the best D guess is TRBD2, with 6 bases matching. Sequencing used blood. The DNA reads as follows: TGCGCCAGCAGCTTGGTCCCCTCGGCGGGGAGGAGTGATACGCAGTATTTT. Its protein is CASSLVPSAGRSDTQYF. The full variable domain, completed from the reference TRBV5-1 and TRBJ2-3 proteins outside the CDR3, reads KAGVTQTPRYLIKTRGQQVTLSCSPISGHRSVSWYQQTPGQGLQFLFEYFSETQRNKGNFPGRFSGRQFSNSRSEMNVSTLELGDSALYLCASSLVPSAGRSDTQYFGPGTRLTVL.